This TCR beta chain appears in the sequencing data of a study of shared clonotypes between healthy human individuals. TCRdb's table, derived via immunoSEQ multiplex PCR, lists solely in-frame clones and lacks some. The repertoire holds approximately 1,500,000 clones, with around 95% as singletons. The sample taken for sequencing was naive CD4+ T cells sorted from blood. The sample's subset: CD45RA+ positively selected. The TCR was taken from a man younger than 40 in good health.

The CDR3, as DNA: TGTGCCAGCTCACCGGGACTAGCCCCTTACAATGAGCAGTTCTTC. Translating it yields CASSPGLAPYNEQFF. The J gene is TRBJ2-1, the V gene TRBV18; 9 bases match TRBD2. CDR1 and CDR2 (germline): KGHSH, LQKENI. V lost 3 bases, J lost 4 bases, and 4 bases stayed unmatched. The CDR3 has 15 residues. Based on the CDR3 plus reference TRBV18 and TRBJ2-1, the full variable domain is NAGVMQNPRHLVRRRGQEARLRCSPMKGHSHVYWYRQLPEEGLKFMVYLQKENIIDESGMPKERFSAEFPKEGPSILRIQQVVRGDSAAYFCASSPGLAPYNEQFFGPGTRLTVL.